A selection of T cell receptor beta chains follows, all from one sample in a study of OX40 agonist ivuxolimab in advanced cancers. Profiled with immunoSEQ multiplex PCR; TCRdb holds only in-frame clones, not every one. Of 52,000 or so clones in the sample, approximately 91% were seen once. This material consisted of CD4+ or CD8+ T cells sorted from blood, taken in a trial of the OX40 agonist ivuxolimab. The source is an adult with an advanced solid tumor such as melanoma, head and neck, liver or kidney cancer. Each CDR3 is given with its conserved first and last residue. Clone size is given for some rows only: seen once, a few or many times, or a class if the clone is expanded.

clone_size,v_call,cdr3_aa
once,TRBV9,CASSVYLAGDLNEQFF
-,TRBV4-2,CASSQEGSGQGHQPQHF
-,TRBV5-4,CASSFGTLYNEQFF
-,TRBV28,CASSLGLVENSGANVLTF
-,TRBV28,CASSPGGFIDNEQFF
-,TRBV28,CASSFLGGEQYF
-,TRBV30,CAWSGTESRASTDTQYF
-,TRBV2,CASEGLAGEDTQYF
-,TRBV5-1,CASSSDGDRGFDYGYTF
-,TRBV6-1,CASSDFAHEQYF
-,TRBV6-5,CASYYTGELFF
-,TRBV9,CASSVDWQGIYEQFF
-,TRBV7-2,CASSLASAGDVLMNTEAFF
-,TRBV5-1,CASSSFGGQETQYF
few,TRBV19,CASSIVGSHIYEQYF
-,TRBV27,CASSFSFYNEQFF
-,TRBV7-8,CASSLTTVNTEAFF
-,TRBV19,CASSGAVSYEQYF
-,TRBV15,CATSRGAGGFTEAFF
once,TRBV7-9,CASSSGDYNEQFF
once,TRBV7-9,CASSLIDEQYF
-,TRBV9,CASSLGLAYEQFF
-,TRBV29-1,CSVQHPGYGYTF
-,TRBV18,CASSRTGTPMGVYEQYF
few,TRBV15,CATSSQTWTGSGYTF
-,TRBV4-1,CASSQDPTGTFQETQYF
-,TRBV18,CASSPSILTEQPQHF
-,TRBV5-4,CASSLGQGAGNTIYF
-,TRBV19,CASIGTKSTDTQYF
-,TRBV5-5,CASSLGTGGNEQYF
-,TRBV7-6,CASSLALGQYSEAFF
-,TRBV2,CASSGRDGWNEQFF
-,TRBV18,CASYGPDSGYTF